Below, 9 T cell receptor beta chains from the same sample are listed, as sequenced in a study of blood T cell repertoires in COVID-19. Only in-frame clones appear in the TCRdb table, and some are missing; sequencing was by immunoSEQ multiplex PCR. The profile shows a few hundred thousand clones, about 90% of them singletons. The sample comprised peripheral blood. Receptors originate from a woman in her seventies with COVID-19, enrolled during active disease.

The rearrangement uses TRBV9 and TRBJ2-3; 10 bases are a match to TRBD2. J was trimmed by 5 bases and V by 5 bases; bases with no gene match: 5. The CDR3 contains 14 residues. Germline V gene lookup returns CDR1 SGDLS and CDR2 YYNGEE. Here the CDR3 DNA reads TGTGCCAGCAGTACTCGGACTAGCGGAGATACGCAGTATTTT. This gives the protein CASSTRTSGDTQYF.

CDR3 DNA sequence: TGTGCCTGGGAGACAGGGTTTAGCAACGAGCAGTACTTC. This translates into CAWETGFSNEQYF. This sequence joins TRBV30 and TRBJ2-7; 7 bases line up with TRBD1. J lost 5 bases, V lost 5 bases, and 9 bases had no gene match. This CDR3 is built from 13 residues. Germline assignment: CDR1 GTSNPN and CDR2 SVGIG (reference sequence).

This clone was seen just once. The J gene is TRBJ1-3, the V gene TRBV5-1, with D possibly TRBD1 on 5 matching bases. The CDR3 runs to 15 residues. V was cut by 4 bases and J by 0 bases, with 11 bases left in between. Germline V CDR1 and CDR2: SGHRS, YFSETQ. CDR3 bases: TGCGCCAGCAGCGGGGACTCCGGCTCTGGAAACACCATATATTTT. It specifies CASSGDSGSGNTIYF.

CDR3 loop: CASSQPAGGSYNEQFF. The CDR3 nucleotides read TGTGCCAGCTCCCAACCTGCGGGAGGGTCATACAATGAGCAGTTCTTC. The rearrangement uses TRBV5-6 and TRBJ2-1; TRBD2 agrees at 9 bases. Germline CDR1 SGHDT, CDR2 YYEEEE. This CDR3 comprises 16 residues. Germline trimming cut 7 bases from V and 4 bases from J; bases unmatched to any gene: 12.

The chain is built from TRBV3-1 (or the pseudogene TRBV3-2) and TRBJ2-1; 8 bases match TRBD2. Germline values: CDR1 LGHDT, CDR2 YNNKEL (reference sequence). This CDR3 comprises 15 residues. V was pared by 3 bases and J by 7 bases, with 8 bases of the junction left unmatched. The CDR3 loop reads CASSQGSGGRNEQFF. CDR3 nucleotides: TGTGCCAGCAGCCAGGGGTCAGGCGGGAGGAATGAGCAGTTCTTC.

The chain links TRBV7-9 to TRBJ2-1, with TRBD1 matching over 7 bases. CDR3 length: 16 amino acids. CDR1 SEHNR and CDR2 FQNEAQ come from the germline V gene (reference sequence). With 10 bases clipped from V and 6 bases from J, the junction kept 18 bases outside the gene matches. The CDR3 sequence: CATALEGASTRNEQFF. In DNA, the CDR3 is TGTGCCACCGCGCTAGAGGGGGCTTCTACCCGCAATGAGCAGTTCTTC.

The chain joins TRBV2 to TRBJ1-1; a weak D match, TRBD1 (6 bases). The CDR3 runs 14 residues. CDR1 SNHLY and CDR2 FYNNEI come from the germline V gene. Trimming left V 6 bases short and J 4 bases short, with 15 bases between. CDR3 sequence reads: CASRTDSFGTEAFF. The CDR3 region has the DNA TGTGCCAGCAGGACGGACAGTTTCGGCACTGAAGCTTTCTTT.

The genes are TRBV20-1 and TRBJ1-4, with TRBD1 matching 7 bases. Germline V CDR1 and CDR2: DFQATT, SNEGSKA (reference sequence). There are 11 residues in the CDR3. V dropped 6 bases and J dropped 8; count of bases not matched to a gene: 3. The CDR3 protein is CSAPTGEKLFF. CDR3 in DNA: TGCAGTGCCCCGACAGGGGAAAAACTGTTTTTT.

This chain uses TRBV19 with TRBJ1-5, with TRBD1 identical over 9 bases. The CDR3 totals 17 residues. The germline gives CDR1 LNHDA, CDR2 SQIVND (reference sequence). V lost 10 bases, J lost 0 bases, and 13 bases stayed unmatched. The CDR3 nucleotides are TGTGCCACACCAACCGGGACAGGGTGGGTTAGCAATCAGCCCCAGCATTTT. Its translation: CATPTGTGWVSNQPQHF.